The present T cell receptor beta chain was sequenced within a study of cytomegalovirus exposure and HLA in healthy donors. Points from the study as a whole: The majority of CMV-associated TCR beta chains were reported as apparently HLA-restricted in a later analysis. In vitro checks showed that three CMV-associated chains really do target CMV antigens. For TCR beta chains, V- and J-gene trimming was later linked to a missense DCLRE1C variant. Indistinguishable V segments such as TRBV6-2 and TRBV6-3 were excluded.

The PCR used 60 Vbeta and 13 Jbeta primers. TCRdb's copy holds only in-frame clones and misses some; the assay was immunoSEQ multiplex PCR. The sample comprises under 200,000 clones, around 78% of which are singletons, and under 2.5% rests with the top ten. The length of the CDR3 is 14 residues. V was cut by 4 bases and J by 8 bases, with 15 bases left in between. Germline V gene data show CDR1 as SEHNR and CDR2 as FQNEAQ (reference sequence). A remark on this clone: Its antigen is still unknown.

The V gene is TRBV7-9, the J gene TRBJ2-1, with D tentatively TRBD2 (5 bases). This clonotype was sampled from a woman in her twenties or thirties in good health and CMV-seropositive. The sequenced sample was PBMCs. CDR3 sequence: CASSSSGGSDEQFF. In DNA, the CDR3 is TGTGCCAGCAGCTCCTCCGGAGGTAGCGATGAGCAGTTCTTC.